This is a list of T cell receptor beta chains from one sample in a study of control samples from healthy donors and cancer patients. Generated by immunoSEQ multiplex PCR, the TCRdb table keeps only in-frame clones and is missing some. This sample has approximately 94,000 clones, with about four fifths found just once. Sequences were obtained from PBMCs. These receptor sequences come from a man aged 70-80 years with lung cancer. Each CDR3 is given with its conserved first and last residue. The D gene is left open where the match is weak. A clone size is listed for some rows: how often the clone was seen (once, few, many), or a class if it is expanded.

TRBV2	.	.	TRBJ1-5	CASNPSTSNQPQHF	TGTGCCAGCAACCCTTCGACCAGCAATCAGCCCCAGCATTTT
TRBV12-3/TRBV12-4	.	.	TRBJ1-5	CASSFEGPQPQHF	TGTGCCAGCAGTTTTGAGGGGCCTCAGCCCCAGCATTTT
TRBV28	.	.	TRBJ2-6	CASRVPGNSGANVLTF	TGTGCCAGCAGGGTCCCGGGGAACTCTGGGGCCAACGTCCTGACTTTC
TRBV19	.	.	TRBJ1-1	CASSRGANTEAFF	TGTGCCAGTAGCCGGGGTGCGAACACTGAAGCTTTCTTT
TRBV27	TRBD1	.	TRBJ1-6	CASSLSQGGYNSPLHF	TGTGCCAGCAGTTTATCACAGGGGGGGTATAATTCACCCCTCCACTTT
TRBV30	.	.	TRBJ1-5	CAWSPDTNQPQHF	TGTGCCTGGTCCCCTGACACCAATCAGCCCCAGCATTTT
TRBV30	.	.	TRBJ2-1	CAWSSRGFYNEQFF	TGTGCCTGGAGTTCGAGGGGGTTTTACAATGAGCAGTTCTTC
TRBV19	.	few	TRBJ1-1	CASSNPRYGTEAFF	TGTGCCAGTAGTAACCCTAGGTACGGCACTGAAGCTTTCTTT
TRBV6-2/TRBV6-3	.	.	TRBJ1-2	CASSADRIVNYGYTF	TGTGCCAGCAGTGCGGACAGAATAGTTAACTATGGCTACACCTTC
TRBV5-4	.	once	TRBJ1-2	CASSLSAGYGYTF	TGTGCCAGCAGCTTAAGTGCGGGCTATGGCTACACCTTC
TRBV3-1/TRBV3-2	TRBD1	.	TRBJ2-7	CASSPSTGQLAEQYF	TGTGCCAGCAGCCCTTCCACGGGACAGTTGGCCGAGCAGTACTTC
TRBV29-1	.	.	TRBJ2-3	CSTGLSTDTQYF	TGCAGCACGGGGTTAAGCACAGATACGCAGTATTTT
TRBV7-6	.	.	TRBJ2-3	CASSPAPDSSTDTQYF	TGTGCCAGCAGCCCGGCCCCGGACAGTTCCACAGATACGCAGTATTTT
TRBV7-3	.	.	TRBJ1-1	CASSLMLNTEAFF	TGTGCCAGCAGCTTAATGCTCAACACTGAAGCTTTCTTT
TRBV6-5	TRBD1	.	TRBJ2-7	CASSFLSGQGVGEQYF	TGTGCCAGCAGTTTCCTTTCGGGACAGGGGGTGGGCGAGCAGTACTTC
TRBV27	.	once	TRBJ2-5	CASSPYLGGETQYF	TGTGCCAGCAGTCCGTACCTCGGTGGGGAGACCCAGTACTTC
TRBV19	.	.	TRBJ2-5	CASSKGGIPYQETQYF	TGTGCCAGTAGTAAGGGGGGGATACCGTACCAAGAGACCCAGTACTTC
TRBV5-6	TRBD2	once	TRBJ2-6	CASTLTSGDNGANVLTF	TGTGCCAGCACCCTGACTAGCGGGGATAATGGGGCCAACGTCCTGACTTTC
TRBV7-9	TRBD1	few	TRBJ1-6	CASSKKQGAGSPLHF	TGTGCCAGCAGCAAGAAACAGGGGGCCGGTTCACCCCTCCACTTT
TRBV5-4	.	.	TRBJ2-2	CASSLTGHNTGELFF	TGTGCCAGCAGCTTGACAGGTCATAACACCGGGGAGCTGTTTTTT
TRBV5-1	.	.	TRBJ1-1	CASSKTGTNTNTEAFF	TGCGCCAGCAGCAAGACCGGGACGAATACGAACACTGAAGCTTTCTTT
TRBV28	.	.	TRBJ2-1	CASSLQGFEQFF	TGTGCCAGCAGTTTACAAGGGTTTGAGCAGTTCTTC
TRBV13	TRBD2	few	TRBJ2-3	CASSLYRGRGTDTQYF	TGTGCCAGCAGCTTATACCGGGGGAGGGGCACAGATACGCAGTATTTT
TRBV24-1	TRBD1	few	TRBJ2-1	CATSDLGGTAAKFF	TGTGCCACCAGTGATTTAGGTGGGACAGCCGCGAAGTTCTTC
TRBV23-1	TRBD2	.	TRBJ2-7	CASSQSAGGYEQYF	TGCGCCAGCAGTCAATCGGCGGGGGGCTACGAGCAGTACTTC
TRBV7-9	TRBD2	.	TRBJ2-5	CASSPGTSQETQYF	TGTGCCAGCAGCCCCGGGACTAGCCAAGAGACCCAGTACTTC
TRBV6-5	.	.	TRBJ2-4	CASIPPTTKNIQYF	TGTGCCAGCATACCCCCCACTACCAAAAACATTCAGTACTTC
TRBV28	TRBD1	.	TRBJ1-2	CASSRTGRYGYTF	TGTGCCAGCAGTCGGACAGGGCGCTATGGCTACACCTTC
TRBV5-1	.	.	TRBJ1-2	CASSARGGYGYTF	TGCGCCAGCAGCGCAAGGGGGGGCTATGGCTACACCTTC
TRBV2	.	few	TRBJ2-5	CASSEIDKAETQYF	TGTGCCAGCAGTGAAATCGACAAAGCTGAGACCCAGTACTTC
TRBV18	.	.	TRBJ1-3	CASSPSAPSGNTIYF	TGTGCCAGCTCACCTTCAGCACCCTCTGGAAACACCATATATTTT
TRBV5-8	TRBD1	few	TRBJ1-2	CASRRQGGRANYGYTF	TGTGCCAGCAGGAGACAGGGAGGAAGAGCTAACTATGGCTACACCTTC
TRBV5-1	TRBD1	.	TRBJ2-1	CASSVGDSYNEQFF	TGCGCCAGCAGCGTAGGGGACAGCTACAATGAGCAGTTCTTC
TRBV11-2	.	.	TRBJ2-7	CASSVRDSLYEQYF	TGTGCCAGCAGCGTCCGGGACTCCCTTTACGAGCAGTACTTC
TRBV5-1	TRBD1	.	TRBJ1-4	CASRAGTGGEKLFF	TGCGCCAGCAGGGCCGGGACAGGGGGAGAAAAACTGTTTTTT
TRBV19	.	.	TRBJ1-1	CASIRGVDNTEAFF	TGTGCCAGTATTCGCGGGGTTGATAACACTGAAGCTTTCTTT
TRBV14	.	few	TRBJ1-2	CAAAKILEGRSEGYTF	TGTGCAGCAGCCAAGATCTTGGAGGGGAGGAGCGAAGGCTACACCTTC
TRBV7-3	.	.	TRBJ2-5	CASSRQESTTQYF	TGTGCCAGCAGTCGACAGGAATCAACCACCCAGTACTTC
TRBV6-2/TRBV6-3	.	.	TRBJ2-7	CASSGPGEAYEQYF	TGTGCCAGCAGTGGCCCGGGGGAGGCCTACGAGCAGTACTTC
TRBV4-3	TRBD2	.	TRBJ2-7	CASSQDSGGRYEQYF	TGCGCCAGCAGCCAAGATTCGGGGGGTCGGTACGAGCAGTACTTC